The next 21 T cell receptor beta chains were all read from a single sample in a study of shared clonotypes between healthy human individuals. The method was immunoSEQ multiplex PCR; TCRdb's version includes in-frame clones alone and lacks a portion of them. Of about 2.2 million clones in the sample, over 85% were seen once. Naive CD8 populations comprised CD45RO-negative cells positively selected for CCR7, excluding terminally differentiated effector memory CD45RA+ cells. Sequences were obtained from naive CD8+ T cells from PBMCs. The receptors were sampled from a young man in good health. Some clones in this sample may be carry-over from other donors' samples.

The chain couples TRBV4-1 to TRBJ2-1; 7 bases map to TRBD1. The ends lost 4 bases at V and 1 base at J; junction bases unmatched: 7. The germline V gene encodes CDR1 MGHRA and CDR2 YSYEKL. CDR3 length: 16 residues. This chain's CDR3 is CASSRPQGDSYNEQFF. DNA of the CDR3: TGCGCCAGCAGCCGACCCCAGGGGGATTCCTACAATGAGCAGTTCTTC.

This chain links TRBV28 with TRBJ1-2; a weak D match, TRBD1 (5 bases). With 5 bases removed from V and 4 bases from J, the gap between germline ends came to 14 bases. Germline loops: CDR1 MDHEN, CDR2 SYDVKM. The CDR3 sequence is 14 residues long. CDR3 amino acids: CASSPRGDSYGYTF. CDR3 coding DNA: TGTGCCAGCAGTCCTCGAGGGGATTCCTATGGCTACACCTTC.

The J gene is TRBJ2-3, the V gene TRBV28; D is perhaps TRBD2 (6 bases). The CDR3 extends over 15 amino acids. Trimming shortened V by 6 bases and J by 2 bases, and 15 bases separated the two germline ends. The germline V gene encodes CDR1 MDHEN and CDR2 SYDVKM. CDR3 sequence reads: CASRILGEATDTQYF. CDR3 DNA sequence: TGTGCCAGCAGGATACTAGGGGAGGCCACAGATACGCAGTATTTT.

This chain joins TRBV27 and TRBJ2-2; no firm D call. Germline CDR1 reads MNHEY; CDR2 reads SMNVEV (reference sequence). V was shortened by 3 bases and J by 6 bases, with 8 bases between the two germline ends. The CDR3 has 13 amino acids. The CDR3 reads CASSFESAGELFF. DNA for the CDR3: TGTGCCAGCAGTTTCGAGAGCGCCGGGGAGCTGTTTTTT.

The chain recombines TRBV11-2 with TRBJ1-5, with D unclear. Trimming shortened V by 0 bases and J by 3 bases, and 9 bases separated the two germline ends. Germline loops: CDR1 SGHAT, CDR2 FQNNGV. There are 15 residues in the CDR3. The CDR3 sequence: CASSLDLGPNQPQHF. The CDR3 nucleotides read TGTGCCAGCAGCTTAGATTTAGGACCCAATCAGCCCCAGCATTTT.

The chain links TRBV19 to TRBJ2-1; 14 bases are a match to TRBD2. This CDR3 spans 16 amino acids. From germline, CDR1 is LNHDA and CDR2 SQIVND (reference sequence). The J segment lost 4 bases and the V segment lost 7 bases, leaving 6 bases of the junction unmatched. CDR3 in DNA: TGTGCCAGTACCCAAAGGACTAGCGGGAGGTACAATGAGCAGTTCTTC. Protein product: CASTQRTSGRYNEQFF.

This clone has only one observation. Other DNA variants within this sample encode the same CDR3. V usage is TRBV27 and J usage is TRBJ2-1, with 8 positions matching TRBD2. The CDR3 has 14 residues. Germline assignment: CDR1 MNHEY and CDR2 SMNVEV (reference sequence). V shed 4 bases and J 2 bases; nucleotides not matched to a gene: 1. CDR3 protein: CASSSSGPYNEQFF. In DNA form, the CDR3 reads TGTGCCAGCAGTTCTAGCGGGCCCTACAATGAGCAGTTCTTC.

This clone was counted once. The germline gene is not matched at one end of the junction; a read error may be the cause. This sequence joins TRBV7-2 and TRBJ1-2, with TRBD1 identical over 7 bases. From germline, CDR1 is SGHTA and CDR2 FQGNSA. This CDR3 has 13 amino acids. Here the CDR3 DNA reads TGTGCCAGCAGGTTAGACAGGGACTATGGCTACACCTTC. Translating it yields CASRLDRDYGYTF. The full variable domain, its missing parts supplied by reference TRBV7-2 and TRBJ1-2, is GAGVSQSPSNKVTEKGKDVELRCDPISGHTALYWYRQSLGQGLEFLIYFQGNSAPDKSGLPSDRFSAERTGGSVSTLTIQRTQQEDSAVYLCASRLDRDYGYTFGSGTRLTVV.

The chain combines TRBV11-3 with TRBJ2-3, with D unresolved. Germline V gene data show CDR1 as SGHNT and CDR2 as YENEEA. The CDR3 has 12 amino acids. Trimming took off 4 bases at V and 2 bases at J, with 4 bases between the two ends. The CDR3 region has the DNA TGTGCCAGCAGCTCTACCACAGATACGCAGTATTTT. This encodes CASSSTTDTQYF. Complete variable domain (other parts from reference TRBV11-3 and TRBJ2-3): EAGVVQSPRYKIIEKKQPVAFWCNPISGHNTLYWYLQNLGQGPELLIRYENEEAVDDSQLPKDRFSAERLKGVDSTLKIQPAELGDSAVYLCASSSTTDTQYFGPGTRLTVL.

The V and J genes are TRBV4-1 and TRBJ2-1; TRBD2 agrees at 7 bases. The ends lost 0 bases at V and 10 bases at J; junction bases unmatched: 12. The CDR3 contains 16 residues. Per the germline V gene, CDR1 is MGHRA and CDR2 is YSYEKL. CDR3 coding DNA: TGCGCCAGCAGCCAAGATGGGCTAGCGGCTTACGTGGAGCAGTTCTTC. This encodes CASSQDGLAAYVEQFF.

CDR3 region: CAISSRTGPYEQYF. The CDR3 bases are TGTGCCATCAGCTCACGGACGGGCCCCTACGAGCAGTACTTC. The chain combines TRBV10-3 with TRBJ2-7; no reliable D call. The CDR3 spans 14 residues. Germline lookup yields CDR1 ENHRY and CDR2 SYGVKD. V lost 6 bases, J lost 2 bases, and 14 bases lay in between.

The V gene is TRBV13, the J gene TRBJ2-1, with D hard to call. CDR3 length: 14 residues. Trimming left V 2 bases short and J 0 bases short, with 5 bases between. Germline values: CDR1 PRHDT, CDR2 FYEKMQ (reference sequence). The CDR3, as DNA: TGTGCCAGCAGCTTAATAGGCTCCTACAATGAGCAGTTCTTC. This translates into CASSLIGSYNEQFF.

This clone was seen a single time. V is TRBV27 and J is TRBJ2-5, with D possibly matching TRBD2 (5 bases). CDR1 and CDR2 from the germline V gene are MNHEY and SMNVEV (reference sequence). Between the trimmed V and J ends, which lost 4 bases and 5 bases, there was a span of 14 bases. The CDR3 runs to 14 residues. DNA for the CDR3: TGTGCCAGCAGTTACAGAGGGCCGGGTGAGACCCAGTACTTC. This sequence encodes CASSYRGPGETQYF.

The V and J genes are TRBV28 and TRBJ1-1; 10 bases agree with TRBD1. This CDR3 region has 14 residues. Trimming took 5 bases from V and 6 from J; bases not matched to a gene: 6. In germline, CDR1 is MDHEN, CDR2 SYDVKM. CDR3 coding DNA: TGTGCCAGCAGTCTATACGGACAGGGGGCTGAAGCTTTCTTT. Translation: CASSLYGQGAEAFF.

As regards this clone: At one boundary the junction diverges from the germline segment, which might be a read error. V and J are TRBV15 and TRBJ2-2, with 8 bases matching TRBD1. The germline CDR1 and CDR2 sequences are LNHNV and YYDKDF (reference sequence). The CDR3 length is 16 residues. This CDR3 is CATSGDRGGDTGELFF. The CDR3 bases are TGTGCCACCAGCGGAGACAGGGGAGGAGACACCGGGGAGCTGTTTTTT.

The table lists this clone with a count of one. The chain carries TRBV7-3 and TRBJ1-3; D unresolved. Trimming pared 5 bases from V and 0 bases from J, leaving 11 bases between. Germline V gene sequence: CDR1 SGHTA, CDR2 FQGTGA. The CDR3 sequence is 15 residues long. CDR3 sequence reads: CASSLGPYSGNTIYF. CDR3 nucleotides: TGTGCCAGCAGCCTCGGGCCTTACTCTGGAAACACCATATATTTT.

This clone was detected once. The chain links TRBV5-1 to TRBJ2-5, with a tentative D call TRBD2 (5 bases). The J call is in doubt because the DNA end fits TRBJ2-7 better. This CDR3 is 14 amino acids long. Germline lookup yields CDR1 SGHRS and CDR2 YFSETQ. CDR3 loop: CASSQARESYEQYF. Written as DNA, the CDR3 is TGCGCCAGCAGCCAAGCTCGGGAATCCTACGAGCAGTACTTC.

As regards this clone: The sample holds other DNA sequences that translate to the same CDR3. The chain joins TRBV28 to TRBJ1-2; D might be TRBD1 (6 bases). The CDR3 contains 14 residues. CDR1 is MDHEN and CDR2 is SYDVKM in the germline V gene. Trimming took off 2 bases at V and 8 bases at J, with 15 bases between the two ends. The CDR3 is CASSLRGAGRGYTF. The DNA of the CDR3 is TGTGCCAGCAGTTTAAGGGGGGCAGGGCGGGGCTACACCTTC.

The chain uses TRBV7-3 and TRBJ2-1; D is unresolved. This CDR3 spans 16 amino acids. V was pared by 5 bases and J by 0 bases, with 14 bases between. Germline CDR1 SGHTA, CDR2 FQGTGA. CDR3: CASSPSGHSSYNEQFF. CDR3 nucleotides: TGTGCCAGCAGCCCTTCCGGCCACAGCTCCTACAATGAGCAGTTCTTC.

As to this clone: One end of the junction varies from germline; a read error may be responsible. CDR3 DNA sequence: TGCGCCAGCAGCCAAGTTAGGACTAGCGGCGGGAAGCTGTTTTTT. The encoded protein is CASSQVRTSGGKLFF. This chain uses TRBV4-1 with TRBJ2-2, with 10 positions matching TRBD2. Germline V gives CDR1 MGHRA, CDR2 YSYEKL. The CDR3 covers 15 residues.

This chain's CDR3 is CASSELAGAVDEQYF. The CDR3 DNA sequence: TGTGCCAGCAGTGAACTAGCGGGAGCCGTGGACGAGCAGTACTTC. J is TRBJ2-7 and V is TRBV28, with TRBD2 identical over 11 bases. Germline values: CDR1 MDHEN, CDR2 SYDVKM. Unmatched junction bases numbered 8, after V lost 5 bases and J lost 5 bases. This CDR3 has 15 residues.